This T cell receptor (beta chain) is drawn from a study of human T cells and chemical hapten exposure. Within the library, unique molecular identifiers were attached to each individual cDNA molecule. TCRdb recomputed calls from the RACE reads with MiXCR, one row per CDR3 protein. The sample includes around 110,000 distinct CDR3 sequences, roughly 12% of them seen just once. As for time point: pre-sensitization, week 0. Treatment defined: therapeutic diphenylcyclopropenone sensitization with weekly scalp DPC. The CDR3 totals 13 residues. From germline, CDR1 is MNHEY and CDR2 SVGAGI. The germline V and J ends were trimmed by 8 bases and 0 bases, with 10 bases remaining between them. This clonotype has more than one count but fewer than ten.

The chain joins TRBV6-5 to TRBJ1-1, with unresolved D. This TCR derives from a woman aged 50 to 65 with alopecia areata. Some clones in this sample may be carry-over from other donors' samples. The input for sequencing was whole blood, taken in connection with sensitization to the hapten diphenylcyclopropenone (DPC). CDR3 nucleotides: TGTGCCAGCTTCCTTTCCATGAACACTGAAGCTTTCTTT. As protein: CASFLSMNTEAFF.